These 23 T cell receptor beta chains were sequenced from one sample in a study of shared clonotypes between healthy human individuals (dated by TCRdb to the early 2020s). Library generation was performed with the immunoSEQ multiplex PCR assay. The source is immuneACCESS, and TCRdb retained only in-frame sequences with V and J called. Part of the clones is not carried over; for the studies checked, unresolved V genes explain less than half of this, and the remainder is unexplained. The sample records 2,500,000 or so clones, approximately 90% of which are singletons. The ten biggest clones cover around 0.35% of the sample. The sample comprised naive CD4+ T cells from PBMCs. The meaning of the sample's cell subset or site label: CD45RA+ positively selected. The receptors come from a man aged 18-30 years in good health. Some clones in this sample may be carry-over from other donors' samples.

V gene TRBV9 combines with J gene TRBJ2-6; D uncertain. The germline gives CDR1 SGDLS, CDR2 YYNGEE. V was cut by 2 bases and J by 2 bases, with 11 bases left in between. The CDR3 consists of 16 residues. CDR3 in amino acids: CASSVDWWAGANVLTF. The DNA of the CDR3 is TGTGCCAGCAGCGTCGATTGGTGGGCTGGGGCCAACGTCCTGACTTTC.

The chain's CDR3 is CASSFIRFEQYF. In DNA form, the CDR3 reads TGTGCCAGCAGTTTCATCCGATTCGAGCAGTACTTC. This chain joins TRBV28 and TRBJ2-7; no clear D. Trimming removed 3 bases from V and 6 bases from J, with 9 bases in between. Germline-derived CDR1 and CDR2 are MDHEN and SYDVKM. This CDR3 comprises 12 residues.

V gene TRBV4-1 combines with J gene TRBJ2-5, with TRBD2 matching over 12 bases. Germline trimming cut 5 bases from V and 11 bases from J; bases unmatched to any gene: 12. CDR1 is MGHRA and CDR2 is YSYEKL in the germline V gene. The CDR3 covers 15 residues. The CDR3 nucleotides are TGCGCCAGCAGCTCTCCCTTGGGGACTAGCGGGCCTCAGTACTTC. This encodes CASSSPLGTSGPQYF.

This chain uses TRBV6-1 with TRBJ1-2; D is possibly TRBD1 (5 bases). CDR3 length: 14 residues. Trimming stripped 5 bases from V and 4 bases from J, with 14 bases between. Germline V gives CDR1 MNHNS, CDR2 SASEGT. As DNA, the CDR3 is TGTGCCAGCAGTATCCGGGACGGGACCTATGGCTACACCTTC. It encodes CASSIRDGTYGYTF.

The chain couples TRBV7-2 to TRBJ2-1, with 8 bases identical to TRBD2. CDR3 length: 15 amino acids. The ends lost 5 bases at V and 3 bases at J; junction bases unmatched: 6. The germline gives CDR1 SGHTA, CDR2 FQGNSA. CDR3: CASSTTSGNYNEQFF. DNA of the CDR3: TGTGCCAGCAGCACAACTAGCGGAAACTACAATGAGCAGTTCTTC.

This clone was seen just once. This chain joins TRBV18 and TRBJ2-2; 7 nucleotides match TRBD1. The CDR3 has 16 amino acids. CDR1 KGHSH and CDR2 LQKENI come from the germline V gene. Unmatched junction bases numbered 8, after V lost 6 bases and J lost 1 base. CDR3: CASSPVGTVNTGELFF. The CDR3, as DNA: TGTGCCAGCTCGCCCGTGGGGACAGTGAACACCGGGGAGCTGTTTTTT.

The count of this clone is one. The chain employs TRBV5-8 and TRBJ1-2; D is undetermined. V was clipped by 8 bases and J by 3 bases, with 11 bases between them. The CDR3 has 12 amino acids. CDR1 is SGHTS, CDR2 YDEGEE, per germline. In DNA, the CDR3 is TGTGCCAGTCTTGAGGAGCACTATGGCTACACCTTC. Its translation: CASLEEHYGYTF.

This clone has a single count. For the CDR3, the DNA is TGTGCCAGCACCGGCACTGGACTAGCGGGAATCCACGAGCAGTACTTC. Protein sequence: CASTGTGLAGIHEQYF. The V call is TRBV11-2, the J call TRBJ2-7, with TRBD2 matching over 12 bases. From germline, CDR1 is SGHAT and CDR2 FQNNGV. The CDR3 totals 16 residues. Trimming at V came to 7 bases and at J to 5 bases, leaving 12 bases not matched to a gene. Based on the CDR3 plus reference TRBV11-2 and TRBJ2-7, the full variable domain is EAGVAQSPRYKIIEKRQSVAFWCNPISGHATLYWYQQILGQGPKLLIQFQNNGVVDDSQLPKDRFSAERLKGVDSTLKIQPAKLEDSAVYLCASTGTGLAGIHEQYFGPGTRLTVT.

The genes are TRBV19 and TRBJ1-1; 10 bases line up with TRBD1. Germline CDR1 is LNHDA and CDR2 is SQIVND (reference sequence). After removal of 8 bases from V and 5 bases from J, the junction contained 11 bases not matched to a gene. This CDR3 is 15 amino acids long. In nucleotides, the CDR3 is TGTGCCAGTTCTTATAGGGGGGGACAGGGGACTGAAGCTTTCTTT. It translates to CASSYRGGQGTEAFF.

This chain links TRBV7-9 with TRBJ2-5, with D perhaps given as TRBD1 or TRBD2 (6 bases each). V lost 5 bases to trimming and J lost 3 bases, with 16 bases between them. This CDR3 contains 15 residues. Germline CDR1 is SEHNR and CDR2 is FQNEAQ (reference sequence). The DNA for the CDR3 is TGTGCCAGCAGCCCCGACCGGGGGCGGGAAGAGACCCAGTACTTC. The encoded protein is CASSPDRGREETQYF.

The CDR3 region is CASSLRGDEDTEAFF. The DNA of the CDR3 is TGTGCCAGCAGTTTGCGTGGGGACGAGGACACTGAAGCTTTCTTT. The J gene is TRBJ1-1, the V gene TRBV27; tentatively, D is TRBD1 (5 bases). V was cut by 3 bases and J by 3 bases, with 14 bases left in between. Germline CDR1 reads MNHEY; CDR2 reads SMNVEV (reference sequence). The CDR3 consists of 15 residues.

Comment on this clone: This sample includes further DNA sequences coding for the same CDR3. This rearrangement joins TRBV11-3 to TRBJ2-3, with D perhaps matching TRBD1 (6 bases). Trimming cost V 1 base and J 0 bases, with 8 bases left between them. Germline V gene lookup returns CDR1 SGHNT and CDR2 YENEEA. CDR3 length: 15 amino acids. The CDR3 loop is CASSLGDTSTDTQYF. The CDR3 DNA reads TGTGCCAGCAGCTTAGGGGACACTAGCACAGATACGCAGTATTTT.

This clone was detected only once. The chain links TRBV5-6 to TRBJ1-3; D not resolved. V was shortened by 3 bases and J by 4 bases, with 8 bases between the two germline ends. The V gene's germline CDR1 is SGHDT and CDR2 YYEEEE. The CDR3 extends over 13 amino acids. Written as DNA, the CDR3 is TGTGCCAGCAGCTGGGAGTCCGGAAACACCATATATTTT. This sequence encodes CASSWESGNTIYF.

The rearrangement links TRBV13 to TRBJ1-4, with D possibly matching TRBD1 (6 bases). Trimming stripped 5 bases from V and 7 bases from J, with 17 bases between. CDR1 is PRHDT and CDR2 is FYEKMQ in the germline V gene (reference sequence). The CDR3 totals 15 residues. CDR3 DNA sequence: TGTGCCAGCAGCCTCAAACAGGGCGGGGGTGAAAAACTGTTTTTT. It encodes CASSLKQGGGEKLFF. Full variable domain (rest looked up from reference TRBV13 and TRBJ1-4): AAGVIQSPRHLIKEKRETATLKCYPIPRHDTVYWYQQGPGQDPQFLISFYEKMQSDKGSIPDRFSAQQFSDYHSELNMSSLELGDSALYFCASSLKQGGGEKLFFGSGTQLSVL.

The chain combines TRBV6-5 with TRBJ1-5; D is undetermined. Germline lookup yields CDR1 MNHEY and CDR2 SVGAGI. There are 13 residues in the CDR3. V was shortened by 0 bases and J by 16 bases, with 16 bases between the two germline ends. CDR3 coding DNA: TGTGCCAGCAGTTACTCGTTACTAGCCCGTATTCATTTT. This sequence encodes CASSYSLLARIHF.

The V gene is TRBV28, the J gene TRBJ1-3; D might be TRBD1 (5 bases). The CDR3 loop spans 15 amino acids. V dropped 7 bases and J dropped 0 bases, with 13 bases sitting between them. Germline lookup yields CDR1 MDHEN and CDR2 SYDVKM. CDR3 bases: TGTGCCAGCACCGTGGTGGGGGGCTCTGGAAACACCATATATTTT. It yields the protein CASTVVGGSGNTIYF. Complete variable domain (other parts from reference TRBV28 and TRBJ1-3): DVKVTQSSRYLVKRTGEKVFLECVQDMDHENMFWYRQDPGLGLRLIYFSYDVKMKEKGDIPEGYSVSREKKERFSLILESASTNQTSMYLCASTVVGGSGNTIYFGEGSWLTVV.

This rearrangement joins TRBV9 to TRBJ1-1; the D gene is possibly TRBD1 (5 bases). V gave up 4 bases and J gave up 5 bases, with 18 bases separating them. CDR3 length: 15 amino acids. CDR1 SGDLS and CDR2 YYNGEE come from the germline V gene. CDR3 DNA sequence: TGTGCCAGCAGCATCCGCGGGGCCCGGGGGACTGAAGCTTTCTTT. It encodes CASSIRGARGTEAFF. The full variable domain, its missing parts supplied by reference TRBV9 and TRBJ1-1, is DSGVTQTPKHLITATGQRVTLRCSPRSGDLSVYWYQQSLDQGLQFLIQYYNGEERAKGNILERFSAQQFPDLHSELNLSSLELGDSALYFCASSIRGARGTEAFFGQGTRLTVV.

The chain couples TRBV29-1 to TRBJ2-2, with D possibly being TRBD1 (6 bases). The germline gives CDR1 SQVTM, CDR2 ANQGSEA. There are 13 residues in the CDR3. V lost 8 bases, J lost 2 bases, and 12 bases lay in between. CDR3 sequence (DNA): TGCAGCACGCTCAGGGGTAACACCGGGGAGCTGTTTTTT. Its protein product is CSTLRGNTGELFF.

This chain uses TRBV7-6 with TRBJ2-1, with TRBD2 identical over 9 bases. CDR1 is SGHVS, CDR2 FNYEAQ, per germline. The CDR3 length is 18 residues. V lost 5 bases, J lost 8 bases, and 19 bases stayed unmatched. The CDR3 loop is CASSPTGGLAGARHEQFF. CDR3 sequence (DNA): TGTGCCAGCAGCCCGACGGGTGGCTTAGCGGGGGCCCGCCATGAGCAGTTCTTC.

This clone was seen a single time. The V call is TRBV28, the J call TRBJ2-7; TRBD2 might be the D (6 bases). The V end was cut by 6 bases, the J end by 6 bases, with 27 bases between. The CDR3 length is 17 residues. Germline V lookup: CDR1 MDHEN, CDR2 SYDVKM. The CDR3 reads CASSSFPGAPGGSEQYF. CDR3 DNA sequence: TGTGCCAGCAGCTCTTTTCCGGGAGCACCCGGAGGGTCCGAGCAGTACTTC. The variable domain in full, completed from reference TRBV28 and TRBJ2-7, reads DVKVTQSSRYLVKRTGEKVFLECVQDMDHENMFWYRQDPGLGLRLIYFSYDVKMKEKGDIPEGYSVSREKKERFSLILESASTNQTSMYLCASSSFPGAPGGSEQYFGPGTRLTVT.

The chain combines TRBV7-2 with TRBJ1-1; D uncertain. The CDR3 loop spans 13 amino acids. Trimming pared 5 bases from V and 0 bases from J, leaving 7 bases between. Germline CDR1 reads SGHTA; CDR2 reads FQGNSA. This CDR3 reads CASSARMNTEAFF. CDR3 nucleotide sequence: TGTGCCAGCAGCGCCCGGATGAACACTGAAGCTTTCTTT. The variable domain in full, completed from reference TRBV7-2 and TRBJ1-1, reads GAGVSQSPSNKVTEKGKDVELRCDPISGHTALYWYRQSLGQGLEFLIYFQGNSAPDKSGLPSDRFSAERTGGSVSTLTIQRTQQEDSAVYLCASSARMNTEAFFGQGTRLTVV.

The V and J genes are TRBV15 and TRBJ2-4; D gene uncertain. Between the trimmed V and J ends, which lost 8 bases and 1 base, there was a span of 9 bases. This CDR3 region has 13 residues. Germline CDR1 and CDR2: LNHNV and YYDKDF (reference sequence). The CDR3 nucleotides read TGTGCCACCGGGAATACCGCCAAAAACATTCAGTACTTC. Its protein is CATGNTAKNIQYF.

This chain links TRBV30 with TRBJ2-1; TRBD1 aligns across 11 bases. V lost 3 bases and J lost 7; bases outside the gene matches: 8. Germline CDR1 and CDR2: GTSNPN and SVGIG (reference sequence). The CDR3 sequence is 15 residues long. The CDR3 bases are TGTGCCTGGAGACCCCGGGACAGGGGGGGGAATGAGCAGTTCTTC. Its translation is CAWRPRDRGGNEQFF.